This entry lists 27 T cell receptor beta chains sequenced from one sample in a study of blood T cell repertoires in COVID-19. Generated by immunoSEQ multiplex PCR, the TCRdb table keeps only in-frame clones and is missing some. The sample holds about 150,000 clones; around 91% are singletons and the top ten take just over 3%. The source material was peripheral blood. The receptor set was obtained from an older woman with active COVID-19.

The chain joins TRBV4-3 to TRBJ2-2, with a weak D call TRBD1 (6 bases). Germline assignment: CDR1 LGHNA and CDR2 YSLEER. The CDR3 has 14 residues. The ends were cut back, 11 bases at V and 4 bases at J, with 17 bases in the middle. CDR3 bases: TGCGCCGCACGGCCAGGGACAACCACCGGGGAGCTGTTTTTT. Translation gives CAARPGTTTGELFF.

V is TRBV29-1 and J is TRBJ2-3; 8 bases map to TRBD2. The germline V gene has CDR1 SQVTM and CDR2 ANQGSEA. The CDR3 runs to 13 residues. After removal of 7 bases from V and 4 bases from J, the junction contained 7 bases not matched to a gene. In nucleotides, the CDR3 is TGCAGCGCCAGGACTAGCATTTCAGATACGCAGTATTTT. Its protein product is CSARTSISDTQYF.

CDR3 protein: CATSERTSGRGEQFF. Here the CDR3 DNA reads TGTGCCACCTCCGAACGGACTAGCGGGAGAGGCGAGCAGTTCTTC. The chain couples TRBV2 to TRBJ2-1; 13 nucleotides match TRBD2. CDR1 SNHLY and CDR2 FYNNEI come from the germline V gene. CDR3 length: 15 amino acids. V lost 10 bases to trimming and J lost 10 bases; unmatched junction nucleotides: 13.

The V call is TRBV19, the J call TRBJ1-2; possibly TRBD1 for D (6 bases). This CDR3 is built from 18 residues. CDR1 and CDR2 from the germline V gene are LNHDA and SQIVND (reference sequence). V was pared by 3 bases and J by 1 base, with 21 bases between. The CDR3 spells CASSMWGRSPSGNYGYTF. The CDR3 DNA follows: TGTGCCAGTAGTATGTGGGGGCGCTCTCCTTCGGGTAACTATGGCTACACCTTC.

This chain connects TRBV5-6 to TRBJ2-7; a possible D gene is TRBD1 (5 bases). Germline assignment: CDR1 SGHDT and CDR2 YYEEEE. Trimming left V 4 bases short and J 0 bases short, with 8 bases between. The CDR3 loop spans 13 amino acids. The chain's CDR3 is CASSIGHSYEQYF. In nucleotides, the CDR3 is TGTGCCAGCAGCATCGGACACTCCTACGAGCAGTACTTC.

This chain links TRBV18 with TRBJ1-5, with 7 bases that match TRBD1. CDR1 and CDR2 (germline): KGHSH, LQKENI. This CDR3 comprises 15 residues. Trimming at V came to 6 bases and at J to 3 bases, leaving 8 bases not matched to a gene. The CDR3 here is CASSWTGQDNQPQHF. The CDR3 DNA reads as TGTGCCAGCTCCTGGACCGGACAGGACAATCAGCCCCAGCATTTT. The whole variable domain, remainder taken from reference TRBV18 and TRBJ1-5, is NAGVMQNPRHLVRRRGQEARLRCSPMKGHSHVYWYRQLPEEGLKFMVYLQKENIIDESGMPKERFSAEFPKEGPSILRIQQVVRGDSAAYFCASSWTGQDNQPQHFGDGTRLSIL.

V is TRBV28 and J is TRBJ1-5; D not resolved. Germline V lookup: CDR1 MDHEN, CDR2 SYDVKM. This CDR3 spans 12 amino acids. The CDR3 bases are TGTGCTATCACACCTAGCAATCAGCCCCAGCATTTT. It yields the protein CAITPSNQPQHF.

The genes are TRBV21-1 and TRBJ2-7; TRBD1, the D gene given by the table, was not confirmed from the DNA. TRBV21-1 is a pseudogene. The CDR3 totals 12 residues. CDR3 sequence reads: CASLDRGREQYF. CDR3 bases: TGTGCCAGCCTCGACAGGGGGCGCGAGCAGTACTTC.

The chain is built from TRBV3-1 (or the pseudogene TRBV3-2) and TRBJ2-7, with D possibly TRBD2 on 6 matching bases. V was cut by 0 bases and J by 3 bases, with 12 bases left in between. Germline V gives CDR1 LGHDT, CDR2 YNNKEL (reference sequence). The CDR3 is 15 residues long. The CDR3 DNA reads as TGTGCCAGCAGCCAAGATTTCACGGGAGACTACGAGCAGTACTTC. Protein product: CASSQDFTGDYEQYF.

This chain uses TRBV12-3 or TRBV12-4 with TRBJ2-7, with TRBD1 as a possible D gene (5 bases). With 2 bases removed from V and 3 bases from J, the gap between germline ends came to 8 bases. The CDR3 totals 13 residues. This CDR3 is CASSLSQGYEQYF. The CDR3 DNA reads as TGTGCCAGCAGTTTAAGCCAGGGCTACGAGCAGTACTTC.

The V call is TRBV7-3, the J call TRBJ2-5, with a tentative D call TRBD1 (6 bases). Deletions cut 5 bases from V and 5 bases from J, with 18 bases between. CDR3 size: 15 residues. Looked up from germline, CDR1 is SGHTA and CDR2 is FQGTGA. The CDR3 DNA is TGTGCCAGCAGCCTGGGTACAGGGTATTATGAGACCCAGTACTTC. Translation gives CASSLGTGYYETQYF.

The rearrangement links TRBV30 to TRBJ2-7, with a tentative D call TRBD2 (5 bases). The germline gives CDR1 GTSNPN, CDR2 SVGIG (reference sequence). The CDR3 sequence is 12 residues long. Trimming took 3 bases from V and 3 from J, leaving 9 bases between them. This chain's CDR3 is CAWSRGNYEQYF. The CDR3 DNA reads TGTGCCTGGAGCCGAGGGAACTACGAGCAGTACTTC.

This chain links TRBV13 with TRBJ2-3, with TRBD2 matching 10 bases. CDR1 and CDR2 from the germline V gene are PRHDT and FYEKMQ (reference sequence). The CDR3 consists of 16 residues. Germline trimming cut 5 bases from V and 4 bases from J; bases unmatched to any gene: 9. The CDR3 DNA is TGTGCCAGCAGCGGATCACTAGCGGGGCAGGCAGATACGCAGTATTTT. It specifies CASSGSLAGQADTQYF.

The V call is TRBV11-2, the J call TRBJ2-5, with TRBD2 matching over 8 bases. This CDR3 comprises 13 residues. Trimming at V came to 5 bases and at J to 7 bases, leaving 6 bases not matched to a gene. Germline V CDR1 and CDR2: SGHAT, FQNNGV. The CDR3 DNA follows: TGTGCCAGCAGCCGGGGACTAGATGGGACCCAGTACTTC. Its translation is CASSRGLDGTQYF.

The chain carries TRBV18 and TRBJ2-2, with TRBD1 matching over 8 bases. In germline, CDR1 is KGHSH, CDR2 LQKENI. The CDR3 runs 15 residues. The J segment lost 3 bases and the V segment lost 2 bases, leaving 2 bases of the junction unmatched. This chain's CDR3 is CASSPGTGHTGELFF. DNA of the CDR3: TGTGCCAGCTCACCAGGGACAGGCCACACCGGGGAGCTGTTTTTT.

This chain connects TRBV2 to TRBJ2-3, with 8 bases aligning to TRBD1. J gave up 11 bases and V 5 bases, and 6 bases lay outside the gene matches. The germline V gene has CDR1 SNHLY and CDR2 FYNNEI. This CDR3 has 12 amino acids. The DNA of the CDR3 is TGTGCCAGCAGTTTCGACAGGGGTGGGCAGTATTTT. Its protein is CASSFDRGGQYF.

The chain recombines TRBV7-8 with TRBJ2-3, with 9 nucleotides matching TRBD2. This CDR3 is built from 16 residues. Germline CDR1 and CDR2: SGHVS and FQNEAQ. Trimming cost V 1 base and J 6 bases; bases outside gene matches: 8. CDR3 loop: CASSLVRGLAVDTQYF. As DNA, the CDR3 is TGTGCCAGCAGCTTAGTTAGGGGACTAGCCGTGGATACGCAGTATTTT.

This clone turned up a few times. The J gene is TRBJ1-1, the V gene TRBV6-5; TRBD1 might be the D (6 bases). Germline V CDR1 and CDR2: MNHEY, SVGAGI. CDR3 length equals 14 residues. Trimming stripped 6 bases from V and 11 bases from J, with 22 bases between. This CDR3 reads CASSSQGRLEAAFF. The CDR3 bases are TGTGCCAGCAGCTCACAGGGAAGGTTGGAAGCGGCTTTCTTT.

Worth noting for this clone: The sample has other DNA sequences that encode this CDR3 too. V gene TRBV4-2 combines with J gene TRBJ1-2; the D gene is possibly TRBD1 (5 bases). The germline CDR1 and CDR2 sequences are LGHNA and YNFKEQ. The CDR3 sequence is 14 residues long. The V and J ends lost 0 bases and 2 bases respectively, with 7 bases between them. CDR3 in DNA: TGTGCCAGCAGCCAAGATCGGGGGAACTATGGCTACACCTTC. This gives the protein CASSQDRGNYGYTF.

This clone was seen a few times. V usage is TRBV10-3 and J usage is TRBJ1-1; TRBD1 matches 8 bases. The V gene end was trimmed by 7 bases and the J gene end by 2 bases; junction bases not matched to a gene: 9. The CDR3 is 15 amino acids. Germline lookup yields CDR1 ENHRY and CDR2 SYGVKD. Written as DNA, the CDR3 is TGTGCCATCAATCCAGGGGGCGCGTATAACACTGAAGCTTTCTTT. Translating it yields CAINPGGAYNTEAFF.

This rearrangement joins TRBV15 to TRBJ1-3; D is uncertain. V gave up 0 bases and J gave up 2 bases, with 8 bases separating them. The germline V gene has CDR1 LNHNV and CDR2 YYDKDF (reference sequence). This CDR3 region has 15 residues. The CDR3, as DNA: TGTGCCACCAGCAGAGATCGTGTAACTGGAAACACCATATATTTT. Protein product: CATSRDRVTGNTIYF.

DNA of the CDR3: TGTGCCAGCAGTATGGACAGCCTCGGAGAAAAACTGTTTTTT. Translation gives CASSMDSLGEKLFF. The V call is TRBV28, the J call TRBJ1-4, with D tentatively TRBD1 (6 bases). Germline V lookup: CDR1 MDHEN, CDR2 SYDVKM. The ends were cut back, 5 bases at V and 8 bases at J, with 15 bases in the middle. The CDR3 covers 14 residues.

This sequence joins TRBV7-2 and TRBJ2-1, with D uncertain. The V gene's germline CDR1 is SGHTA and CDR2 FQGNSA. The CDR3 length is 15 residues. V lost 3 bases to trimming and J lost 3 bases, with 12 bases between them. The CDR3, as DNA: TGTGCCAGCAGCTTCCTGAGCGTTCGCTACAATGAGCAGTTCTTC. Its protein is CASSFLSVRYNEQFF.

This rearrangement joins TRBV5-1 to TRBJ1-1; 9 nucleotides align to TRBD1. The CDR3 is 15 amino acids. Germline V CDR1 and CDR2: SGHRS, YFSETQ. V shed 4 bases, J shed 5 bases, and the junction held 9 bases outside the gene matches. This chain's CDR3 is CASSPTGGAGTEAFF. DNA of the CDR3: TGCGCCAGCAGCCCTACAGGGGGCGCGGGGACTGAAGCTTTCTTT.

The rearrangement joins TRBV7-2 to TRBJ1-6; 7 bases map to TRBD1. The CDR3 sequence is 14 residues long. J gave up 7 bases and V 7 bases, and 7 bases lay outside the gene matches. The germline V gene has CDR1 SGHTA and CDR2 FQGNSA. For the CDR3, the DNA is TGTGCCAGCACTCTCGGACAGGCGAATTCACCCCTCCACTTT. This gives the protein CASTLGQANSPLHF. Variable domain in full (rest from reference TRBV7-2 and TRBJ1-6): GAGVSQSPSNKVTEKGKDVELRCDPISGHTALYWYRQSLGQGLEFLIYFQGNSAPDKSGLPSDRFSAERTGGSVSTLTIQRTQQEDSAVYLCASTLGQANSPLHFGNGTRLTVT.

V is TRBV7-2 and J is TRBJ2-2, with a possible D match to TRBD1 (5 bases). This CDR3 contains 15 residues. Germline CDR1 and CDR2: SGHTA and FQGNSA. Trimming removed 2 bases from V and 8 bases from J, with 15 bases in between. The CDR3 is CASSLFKGSSGELFF. CDR3 DNA sequence: TGTGCCAGCAGCTTATTCAAGGGGTCGTCGGGGGAGCTGTTTTTT.

This chain links TRBV28 with TRBJ1-4; 9 bases line up with TRBD1. The length of the CDR3 is 16 residues. In germline, CDR1 is MDHEN, CDR2 SYDVKM. The V segment lost 5 bases and the J segment 5 bases; nucleotides outside the gene matches: 9. The CDR3: CASSPVPGQGNEKLFF. The CDR3 coding sequence is TGTGCCAGCAGTCCAGTTCCGGGACAGGGAAATGAAAAACTGTTTTTT.